The 27 T cell receptor beta chains presented below share a single source sample, sequenced in a study of OX40 agonist ivuxolimab in advanced cancers. Using immunoSEQ multiplex PCR, the repertoire was profiled, and TCRdb retains in-frame clones only, with some absent. The sample holds roughly 63,000 clones; roughly four fifths are singletons and the top ten take roughly 3.2%. The material sequenced was CD4+ or CD8+ T cells sorted from blood, taken in a trial of the OX40 agonist ivuxolimab. These receptors all come from an adult with an advanced solid tumor such as melanoma, head and neck, liver or kidney cancer.

This clone has just one count. The gene calls are TRBV10-1 and TRBJ1-6; D gene unclear. CDR1 is WNHNN, CDR2 SYGVQD, per germline (reference sequence). This CDR3 is 18 amino acids long. V dropped 5 bases and J dropped 3 bases, with 20 bases sitting between them. The CDR3 region is CASSPQTRSRVYNSPLHF. CDR3 bases: TGCGCCAGCAGTCCCCAGACAAGGTCTCGGGTCTATAATTCACCCCTCCACTTT.

This chain joins TRBV30 and TRBJ1-6; 12 bases align to TRBD1. Germline CDR1 and CDR2: GTSNPN and SVGIG (reference sequence). V shed 6 bases and J 11 bases; nucleotides not matched to a gene: 14. The CDR3 has 16 residues. The CDR3 nucleotides read TGTGCCTGTACGGGACAGGGGGCGTGGGGGGTCACACCCCTCCACTTT. It is translated as CACTGQGAWGVTPLHF.

This chain uses TRBV5-1 with TRBJ2-1, with D possibly matching TRBD2 (6 bases). The CDR3 totals 15 residues. The ends were cut back, 4 bases at V and 4 bases at J, with 15 bases in the middle. The V gene's germline CDR1 is SGHRS and CDR2 YFSETQ. The CDR3 sequence: CASSRNPGDYNEQFF. The CDR3 region has the DNA TGCGCCAGCAGCAGGAACCCGGGGGATTACAATGAGCAGTTCTTC.

This chain uses TRBV30 with TRBJ2-5; perhaps TRBD2 as D (5 bases). Trimming left V 5 bases short and J 7 bases short, with 14 bases between. Germline lookup yields CDR1 GTSNPN and CDR2 SVGIG (reference sequence). This CDR3 region has 12 residues. The CDR3 nucleotides are TGTGCCTGGTCTGACCTCGGAGGGACCCAGTACTTC. This gives the protein CAWSDLGGTQYF.

The chain combines TRBV6-6 with TRBJ1-2; 12 bases are shared with TRBD1. Per the germline V gene, CDR1 is MNHNY and CDR2 is SVGAGI (reference sequence). The CDR3 consists of 16 residues. V lost 5 bases, J lost 2 bases, and 6 bases stayed unmatched. CDR3 DNA sequence: TGTGCCAGCAGTCGGGACAGGGGGCAAGGGAACTATGGCTACACCTTC. As protein: CASSRDRGQGNYGYTF.

This clone was detected once. This chain connects TRBV7-9 to TRBJ1-3; D remains ambiguous. The germline V gene has CDR1 SEHNR and CDR2 FQNEAQ (reference sequence). The CDR3 loop spans 13 amino acids. Trimming cost V 5 bases and J 4 bases, with 9 bases left between them. CDR3 amino acids: CASSAQSGNTIYF. The CDR3 DNA follows: TGTGCCAGCAGCGCCCAATCCGGAAACACCATATATTTT.

This chain connects TRBV7-2 to TRBJ2-5, with TRBD1 matching 10 bases. The V segment lost 4 bases and the J segment 7 bases; nucleotides outside the gene matches: 12. CDR3 size: 16 residues. Germline V gene lookup returns CDR1 SGHTA and CDR2 FQGNSA. The CDR3 reads CASSSGTGAPYGTQYF. DNA for the CDR3: TGTGCCAGCAGCTCAGGGACAGGGGCCCCCTATGGGACCCAGTACTTC.

This clone is a singleton in its sample. The chain recombines TRBV5-8 with TRBJ2-7; TRBD1 matches at 8 bases. This CDR3 has 15 residues. J gave up 4 bases and V 3 bases, and 9 bases lay outside the gene matches. Looked up from germline, CDR1 is SGHTS and CDR2 is YDEGEE. In nucleotides, the CDR3 is TGTGCCAGCAGCTGGACAGGGAAAGGGGGATACGAGCAGTACTTC. This gives the protein CASSWTGKGGYEQYF.

The chain recombines TRBV7-2 with TRBJ2-7; TRBD2 agrees at 14 bases. There are 16 residues in the CDR3. J gave up 3 bases and V 5 bases, and 6 bases lay outside the gene matches. Germline V gene lookup returns CDR1 SGHTA and CDR2 FQGNSA. The CDR3 loop reads CASSPQGLAGGYEQYF. CDR3 in DNA: TGTGCCAGCAGCCCCCAAGGACTAGCGGGGGGCTACGAGCAGTACTTC.

This chain uses TRBV6-5 with TRBJ2-4; unclear D gene. In germline, CDR1 is MNHEY, CDR2 SVGAGI. V lost 8 bases to trimming and J lost 0 bases, with 8 bases between them. The CDR3 runs 13 residues. DNA of the CDR3: TGTGCCAGCGCAGACTTAGCCAAAAACATTCAGTACTTC. Residues: CASADLAKNIQYF.

This clone was observed once. The V call is TRBV5-4, the J call TRBJ1-1, with a possible D match to TRBD1 (5 bases). This CDR3 has 14 residues. The germline V gene encodes CDR1 SGHNT and CDR2 YYREEE (reference sequence). The V gene lost 0 bases and the J gene lost 4 bases, with 10 bases spanning the gap. The chain's CDR3 is CASSLEAGGTEAFF. The DNA of the CDR3 is TGTGCCAGCAGCTTGGAAGCGGGGGGCACTGAAGCTTTCTTT.

This clone has a single count. The rearrangement links TRBV5-1 to TRBJ2-1; TRBD2 agrees at 11 bases. The CDR3 consists of 15 residues. Germline V lookup: CDR1 SGHRS, CDR2 YFSETQ. V dropped 3 bases and J dropped 6; count of bases not matched to a gene: 5. For the CDR3, the DNA is TGCGCCAGCAGCTCTCTAGCGGGGGGACCCAATGAGCAGTTCTTC. Protein sequence: CASSSLAGGPNEQFF.

The rearrangement uses TRBV4-1 and TRBJ2-7; D uncertain. This CDR3 spans 15 amino acids. CDR1 and CDR2 from the germline V gene are MGHRA and YSYEKL. The ends were cut back, 4 bases at V and 2 bases at J, with 15 bases in the middle. The CDR3 bases are TGCGCCAGCAGCCCTGCCTACTCGAACGCCTACGAGCAGTACTTC. It is translated as CASSPAYSNAYEQYF.

The table lists this clone with a count of one. This sequence joins TRBV5-6 and TRBJ2-1; the D is unclear. The CDR3 loop spans 14 amino acids. In germline, CDR1 is SGHDT, CDR2 YYEEEE. The V gene lost 4 bases and the J gene lost 4 bases, with 12 bases spanning the gap. CDR3 region: CASSALDRYNEQFF. CDR3 DNA: TGTGCCAGCAGCGCCCTGGACCGATACAATGAGCAGTTCTTC.

The V gene is TRBV6-1, the J gene TRBJ2-1; TRBD2 agrees at 9 bases. Germline V CDR1 and CDR2: MNHNS, SASEGT. The CDR3 extends over 14 amino acids. Losses at the gene ends were 7 bases for V and 5 bases for J; bases not matched to a gene: 6. The CDR3 sequence is CASMGGGVNNEQFF. The DNA of the CDR3 is TGTGCCAGCATGGGCGGGGGGGTGAACAATGAGCAGTTCTTC.

The chain is built from TRBV6-6 and TRBJ2-3; D is unclear. Germline V CDR1 and CDR2: MNHNY, SVGAGI (reference sequence). The CDR3 extends over 13 amino acids. The ends were cut back, 6 bases at V and 12 bases at J, with 19 bases in the middle. The CDR3 DNA sequence: TGTGCCAGCAGCCAGCCGGTAGACCCCCACCAGTATTTT. Translating gives CASSQPVDPHQYF.

This clone was seen only a few times. The V call is TRBV11-3, the J call TRBJ1-1; unclear D gene. With 5 bases removed from V and 2 bases from J, the gap between germline ends came to 9 bases. The CDR3 length is 13 residues. From germline, CDR1 is SGHNT and CDR2 YENEEA. CDR3 amino acids: CASSPEFNTEAFF. For the CDR3, the DNA is TGTGCCAGCAGCCCCGAATTTAACACTGAAGCTTTCTTT.

This sequence joins TRBV30 and TRBJ1-1, with 9 positions matching TRBD1. V was pared by 8 bases and J by 0 bases, with 1 base of the junction left unmatched. The V gene's germline CDR1 is GTSNPN and CDR2 SVGIG (reference sequence). The CDR3 has 12 residues. CDR3 DNA sequence: TGTGCCGGACAGGGGATGAACACTGAAGCTTTCTTT. Translating it yields CAGQGMNTEAFF.

The V gene is TRBV6-1, the J gene TRBJ1-5, with 9 bases lining up with TRBD1. The CDR3 loop spans 15 amino acids. Germline values: CDR1 MNHNS, CDR2 SASEGT. The V gene end was trimmed by 3 bases and the J gene end by 5 bases; junction bases not matched to a gene: 5. In DNA form, the CDR3 reads TGTGCCAGCAGTGACAAGGGACAGGGTCATCAGCCCCAGCATTTT. It translates to CASSDKGQGHQPQHF.

V usage is TRBV19 and J usage is TRBJ2-5, with 9 bases identical to TRBD1. The V gene's germline CDR1 is LNHDA and CDR2 SQIVND (reference sequence). V shed 4 bases and J 4 bases; nucleotides not matched to a gene: 7. The CDR3 has 15 amino acids. CDR3 sequence: CASSTPGTGLETQYF. The CDR3 coding sequence is TGTGCCAGTAGTACTCCCGGGACAGGGTTAGAGACCCAGTACTTC.

CDR3: CASSREEETQYF. The CDR3 DNA follows: TGCGCCAGCAGCAGGGAGGAAGAGACCCAGTACTTC. The chain combines TRBV5-1 with TRBJ2-5; possible D gene TRBD2, 6 bases. Trimming shortened V by 4 bases and J by 3 bases, and 7 bases separated the two germline ends. CDR1 and CDR2 from the germline V gene are SGHRS and YFSETQ. The CDR3 extends over 12 amino acids. Drawing the rest from reference TRBV5-1 and TRBJ2-5, the complete variable domain is KAGVTQTPRYLIKTRGQQVTLSCSPISGHRSVSWYQQTPGQGLQFLFEYFSETQRNKGNFPGRFSGRQFSNSRSEMNVSTLELGDSALYLCASSREEETQYFGPGTRLLVL.

The chain recombines TRBV30 with TRBJ1-3; the D gene is possibly TRBD1 (6 bases). With 8 bases removed from V and 4 bases from J, the gap between germline ends came to 24 bases. Germline V gene lookup returns CDR1 GTSNPN and CDR2 SVGIG (reference sequence). The CDR3 loop spans 16 amino acids. The CDR3 loop is CAGGLVGKGEGNTIYF. The CDR3 DNA follows: TGTGCCGGGGGGCTTGTGGGCAAGGGGGAAGGAAACACCATATATTTT.

The CDR3 loop is CASSIISGENIQYF. The CDR3 coding sequence is TGTGCCAGTAGTATAATTAGCGGGGAAAACATTCAGTACTTC. The chain carries TRBV19 and TRBJ2-4, with 8 bases aligning to TRBD2. V shed 2 bases and J 5 bases; nucleotides not matched to a gene: 2. Germline V gene sequence: CDR1 LNHDA, CDR2 SQIVND (reference sequence). This CDR3 is 14 amino acids long.

V and J are TRBV5-6 and TRBJ2-3; TRBD2 aligns across 10 bases. Germline CDR1 SGHDT, CDR2 YYEEEE. This CDR3 is 16 amino acids long. V shed 4 bases, J shed 2 bases, and the junction held 7 bases outside the gene matches. This CDR3 is CASSVPTSGVTDTQYF. The CDR3 DNA reads as TGTGCCAGCAGCGTACCAACTAGCGGGGTCACAGATACGCAGTATTTT.

This clone was recorded once. The chain couples TRBV28 to TRBJ1-5, with D maybe TRBD1 (6 bases). The CDR3 has 14 amino acids. V lost 5 bases and J lost 5, with 13 bases in between. Germline CDR1 and CDR2: MDHEN and SYDVKM. The CDR3 DNA reads TGTGCCAGCAGTCGACAGGCTTTGGATCAGCCCCAGCATTTT. Its translation is CASSRQALDQPQHF.

The CDR3 DNA follows: TGTGCCAGCGGGATGACAGGGAGAGATGAGCAGTTCTTC. Amino acids: CASGMTGRDEQFF. The chain couples TRBV6-1 to TRBJ2-1; TRBD1 aligns across 7 bases. The germline CDR1 and CDR2 sequences are MNHNS and SASEGT. V was clipped by 8 bases and J by 8 bases; unmatched bases: 9. The CDR3 totals 13 residues.

The gene calls are TRBV7-9 and TRBJ2-7; maybe TRBD2 (6 bases). The ends were cut back, 4 bases at V and 4 bases at J, with 17 bases in the middle. CDR3 length: 15 amino acids. Germline V gene lookup returns CDR1 SEHNR and CDR2 FQNEAQ (reference sequence). The CDR3 nucleotides read TGTGCCAGCAGCTCGACCGGGAGCGTGCCATACGAGCAGTACTTC. Its protein is CASSSTGSVPYEQYF.